Presented here are 30 T cell receptor beta chains from one specimen sequenced in a study of blood T cell repertoires in COVID-19. The data were produced by immunoSEQ multiplex PCR, yet TCRdb's version contains in-frame clones alone and is incomplete. The profile shows over 150,000 clones, around 86% of them singletons. The sample taken for sequencing was peripheral blood. Every receptor here comes from a man aged 45-65 years with active or convalescent COVID-19.

This clone came up once. The rearrangement joins TRBV10-3 to TRBJ2-5, with no clear D. The CDR3 runs to 15 residues. Trimming removed 6 bases from V and 5 bases from J, with 19 bases in between. The germline V gene encodes CDR1 ENHRY and CDR2 SYGVKD. The CDR3 loop reads CAISPRGSQEETQYF. The CDR3 DNA reads TGTGCCATCAGCCCCCGCGGATCGCAAGAGGAGACCCAGTACTTC.

The chain combines TRBV21-1 with TRBJ1-2. TRBV21-1 is an annotated pseudogene. The CDR3 is made up of 14 amino acids. CDR3 sequence: CASSKGGLLYGYTF. The CDR3 DNA is TGTGCCAGCAGCAAAGGGGGACTGCTCTATGGCTACACCTTC.

A few counts support this clone. The J gene is TRBJ2-3, the V gene TRBV11-2; a weak D match, TRBD2 (6 bases). V gave up 4 bases and J gave up 9 bases, with 14 bases separating them. The CDR3 extends over 13 amino acids. The germline V gene has CDR1 SGHAT and CDR2 FQNNGV. CDR3 in DNA: TGTGCCAGCAGCTCGTCCACTAGCTTCACGCAGTATTTT. Protein product: CASSSSTSFTQYF. Filled out from reference TRBV11-2 and TRBJ2-3, the complete variable domain reads EAGVAQSPRYKIIEKRQSVAFWCNPISGHATLYWYQQILGQGPKLLIQFQNNGVVDDSQLPKDRFSAERLKGVDSTLKIQPAKLEDSAVYLCASSSSTSFTQYFGPGTRLTVL.

The rearrangement uses TRBV18 and TRBJ1-2, with TRBD1 identical over 9 bases. Trimming cost V 2 bases and J 3 bases; bases outside gene matches: 10. CDR1 and CDR2 (germline): KGHSH, LQKENI. The CDR3 loop spans 17 amino acids. CDR3 coding DNA: TGTGCCAGCTCACCAGACCAACAGGGGGCAAGTGACTATGGCTACACCTTC. This translates into CASSPDQQGASDYGYTF.

The chain has TRBV14 and TRBJ2-7, with 10 bases fitting TRBD1. Germline V gene lookup returns CDR1 SGHDN and CDR2 FVKESK. V trimming: 5 bases; J trimming: 0 bases; junction bases outside the gene matches: 4. The CDR3 sequence is 15 residues long. The CDR3 sequence: CASSTRTGGSYEQYF. For the CDR3, the DNA is TGTGCCAGCAGCACCAGGACAGGGGGCTCCTACGAGCAGTACTTC. Full variable domain (outside the CDR3, taken from reference TRBV14 and TRBJ2-7): EAGVTQFPSHSVIEKGQTVTLRCDPISGHDNLYWYRRVMGKEIKFLLHFVKESKQDESGMPNNRFLAERTGGTYSTLKVQPAELEDSGVYFCASSTRTGGSYEQYFGPGTRLTVT.

The sample holds one count of this clone. J is TRBJ1-2 and V is TRBV9; unclear D gene. There are 15 residues in the CDR3. The V gene lost 1 base and the J gene lost 4 bases, with 14 bases spanning the gap. CDR1 SGDLS and CDR2 YYNGEE come from the germline V gene. The CDR3 coding sequence is TGTGCCAGCAGCGTAACGGGAAGTTTTAGCTATGGCTACACCTTC. Its protein product is CASSVTGSFSYGYTF. Complete variable domain (other parts from reference TRBV9 and TRBJ1-2): DSGVTQTPKHLITATGQRVTLRCSPRSGDLSVYWYQQSLDQGLQFLIQYYNGEERAKGNILERFSAQQFPDLHSELNLSSLELGDSALYFCASSVTGSFSYGYTFGSGTRLTVV.

This sequence joins TRBV12-5 and TRBJ1-2; perhaps TRBD1 as D (6 bases). Germline CDR1 reads LGHNT; CDR2 reads FRNRAP. Trimming shortened V by 1 base and J by 4 bases, and 13 bases separated the two germline ends. The CDR3 length is 15 residues. The CDR3, as DNA: TGTGCTAGTGGTTTGGGAATACAGGGTGGCTATGGCTACACCTTC. Translation gives CASGLGIQGGYGYTF. The complete variable domain, with remaining parts taken from reference TRBV12-5 and TRBJ1-2, reads DARVTQTPRHKVTEMGQEVTMRCQPILGHNTVFWYRQTMMQGLELLAYFRNRAPLDDSGMPKDRFSAEMPDATLATLKIQPSEPRDSAVYFCASGLGIQGGYGYTFGSGTRLTVV.

Remarks on this clone: Other DNA sequences in this specimen translate into the identical CDR3. The gene calls are TRBV25-1 and TRBJ2-7; 14 positions agree with TRBD2. This CDR3 spans 14 amino acids. V was pared by 4 bases and J by 4 bases, with 0 bases of the junction left unmatched. The germline gives CDR1 MGHDK, CDR2 SYGVNS. In DNA form, the CDR3 reads TGTGCCAGCAGTGGGACTAGCGGGGGGTACGAGCAGTACTTC. Translation: CASSGTSGGYEQYF.

CDR3: CASSEVFAGNNSPLHF. In DNA, the CDR3 is TGTGCCAGCAGTGAAGTATTTGCAGGGAATAATTCACCCCTCCACTTT. The chain joins TRBV2 to TRBJ1-6, with D possibly TRBD1 on 5 matching bases. The V gene lost 1 base and the J gene lost 5 bases, with 12 bases spanning the gap. Germline V CDR1 and CDR2: SNHLY, FYNNEI. The CDR3 contains 16 residues.

V gene TRBV18 combines with J gene TRBJ2-1, with 8 bases lining up with TRBD1. The CDR3 sequence is 13 residues long. With 6 bases clipped from V and 12 bases from J, the junction kept 10 bases outside the gene matches. Germline-derived CDR1 and CDR2 are KGHSH and LQKENI. The CDR3 DNA reads TGTGCCAGCTCCCCGGACAGGGACGGAGGGCAGTTCTTC. Its protein is CASSPDRDGGQFF.

This clone was recorded many times. The rearrangement links TRBV30 to TRBJ1-2, with 9 bases that match TRBD1. After removal of 4 bases from V and 5 bases from J, the junction contained 8 bases not matched to a gene. This CDR3 contains 14 residues. The germline CDR1 and CDR2 sequences are GTSNPN and SVGIG (reference sequence). CDR3 nucleotide sequence: TGTGCCTGGAATAGACAGGGGGAAGTTTATGGCTACACCTTC. Translating it yields CAWNRQGEVYGYTF.

CDR3 sequence (DNA): TGTGCCAGCAGCCAAGAGGGGGTCCCGGGACTGCTCACCGGGGAGCTGTTTTTT. It specifies CASSQEGVPGLLTGELFF. The V call is TRBV3-1 (or the pseudogene TRBV3-2), the J call TRBJ2-2; perhaps TRBD2 as D (6 bases). CDR1 is LGHDT, CDR2 YNNKEL, per germline (reference sequence). The CDR3 runs to 18 residues. Trimming took off 0 bases at V and 4 bases at J, with 18 bases between the two ends.

The chain employs TRBV6-1 and TRBJ1-1; perhaps TRBD1 as D (5 bases). CDR3 size: 15 residues. V lost 2 bases and J lost 7, with 17 bases in between. Germline CDR1 reads MNHNS; CDR2 reads SASEGT. In nucleotides, the CDR3 is TGTGCCAGCAGTGAAAAAGGACAAAAGAGAGGTGAAGCTTTCTTT. It codes for CASSEKGQKRGEAFF.

The V gene is TRBV4-2, the J gene TRBJ1-1, with no clear D. This CDR3 spans 15 amino acids. Germline V gene data show CDR1 as LGHNA and CDR2 as YNFKEQ. The V end lost 1 base, the J end lost 0 bases, and 9 bases lay between the germline ends. CDR3 protein: CASSQGGILNTEAFF. The DNA for the CDR3 is TGTGCCAGCAGCCAAGGAGGGATACTGAACACTGAAGCTTTCTTT.

The V and J genes are TRBV5-1 and TRBJ2-7, with 8 bases aligning to TRBD1. Trimming cost V 3 bases and J 2 bases; bases outside gene matches: 7. The germline V gene has CDR1 SGHRS and CDR2 YFSETQ. This CDR3 region has 15 residues. Here the CDR3 DNA reads TGCGCCAGCAGCTCCCCGGGACAGGCCCCCTACGAGCAGTACTTC. Amino acids: CASSSPGQAPYEQYF. The whole variable domain, filled in from reference TRBV5-1 and TRBJ2-7, reads KAGVTQTPRYLIKTRGQQVTLSCSPISGHRSVSWYQQTPGQGLQFLFEYFSETQRNKGNFPGRFSGRQFSNSRSEMNVSTLELGDSALYLCASSSPGQAPYEQYFGPGTRLTVT.

This chain links TRBV29-1 with TRBJ2-5, with TRBD2 identical over 7 bases. The CDR3 length is 14 residues. From germline, CDR1 is SQVTM and CDR2 ANQGSEA. The junction had 11 bases not matched to a gene; V was cut back by 6 bases and J by 4 bases. The CDR3 DNA reads TGCAGCGTCCAAGGACTAGTACTTTCAGAGACCCAGTACTTC. Protein: CSVQGLVLSETQYF.

J is TRBJ1-5 and V is TRBV12-3 or TRBV12-4; D unclear. CDR3 length: 13 residues. Trimming shortened V by 3 bases and J by 3 bases, and 6 bases separated the two germline ends. For the CDR3, the DNA is TGTGCCAGCAGTTTTAACACCAATCAGCCCCAGCATTTT. Translation gives CASSFNTNQPQHF.

This rearrangement joins TRBV3-1 (or the pseudogene TRBV3-2) to TRBJ2-7; TRBD1 matches at 8 bases. The CDR3 contains 14 residues. Germline trimming cut 4 bases from V and 1 base from J; bases unmatched to any gene: 3. Germline V gene sequence: CDR1 LGHDT, CDR2 YNNKEL (reference sequence). The DNA of the CDR3 is TGTGCCAGCAGCCTTACAGGGGGATCCTACGAGCAGTACTTC. Amino acid sequence: CASSLTGGSYEQYF.

The CDR3 DNA follows: TGTGCCAGGACAGGGAACTCTGGAAACACCATATATTTT. It specifies CARTGNSGNTIYF. The rearrangement links TRBV7-9 to TRBJ1-3; TRBD1 agrees at 7 bases. Looked up from germline, CDR1 is SEHNR and CDR2 is FQNEAQ (reference sequence). The CDR3 is 13 amino acids. The ends lost 9 bases at V and 0 bases at J; junction bases unmatched: 2.

The V and J genes are TRBV5-4 and TRBJ1-2, with D unresolved. The CDR3 is 13 residues long. Trimming pared 4 bases from V and 2 bases from J, leaving 9 bases between. Germline lookup yields CDR1 SGHNT and CDR2 YYREEE (reference sequence). For the CDR3, the DNA is TGTGCCAGCAGCCCCGCGGGAAACTATGGCTACACCTTC. It yields the protein CASSPAGNYGYTF.

This clone occurred once. The chain employs TRBV28 and TRBJ1-2, with a possible D match to TRBD1 (5 bases). CDR1 and CDR2 from the germline V gene are MDHEN and SYDVKM. The CDR3 contains 12 residues. The V end lost 7 bases, the J end lost 6 bases, and 12 bases lay between the germline ends. CDR3: CASTTGVDGYTF. The CDR3 DNA reads TGTGCCAGCACTACGGGGGTGGATGGCTACACCTTC.

The chain uses TRBV12-3 or TRBV12-4 and TRBJ2-3; D unclear. V lost 6 bases, J lost 5 bases, and 12 bases lay in between. CDR3 size: 13 residues. CDR3 sequence reads: CASSPRIGDTQYF. In DNA, the CDR3 is TGTGCCAGCAGCCCGAGGATAGGAGATACGCAGTATTTT.

V usage is TRBV30 and J usage is TRBJ1-3; D not certain. The germline gives CDR1 GTSNPN, CDR2 SVGIG (reference sequence). The CDR3 is 14 residues long. The V gene lost 1 base and the J gene lost 3 bases, with 10 bases spanning the gap. The CDR3 sequence: CAWSGGRFGNTIYF. The CDR3, as DNA: TGTGCCTGGAGTGGAGGGAGGTTTGGAAACACCATATATTTT.

This clone was counted only a few times. The rearrangement joins TRBV9 to TRBJ2-3, with 13 nucleotides matching TRBD2. CDR3 length: 17 amino acids. CDR1 and CDR2 (germline): SGDLS, YYNGEE. J gave up 4 bases and V 3 bases, and 8 bases lay outside the gene matches. The CDR3 here is CASSADWTSGSSDTQYF. The CDR3 region has the DNA TGTGCCAGCAGCGCGGACTGGACTAGCGGGAGTTCAGATACGCAGTATTTT. Variable domain in full (rest from reference TRBV9 and TRBJ2-3): DSGVTQTPKHLITATGQRVTLRCSPRSGDLSVYWYQQSLDQGLQFLIQYYNGEERAKGNILERFSAQQFPDLHSELNLSSLELGDSALYFCASSADWTSGSSDTQYFGPGTRLTVL.

This clone was counted a single time. Here the CDR3 reads CASSLFWGGSGANVLTF. The CDR3 bases are TGTGCCAGCAGTTTATTTTGGGGGGGGTCTGGGGCCAACGTCCTGACTTTC. The chain links TRBV27 to TRBJ2-6; the match to TRBD2 covers 7 bases. This CDR3 has 17 amino acids. V was clipped by 1 base and J by 1 base; unmatched bases: 4. Germline CDR1 reads MNHEY; CDR2 reads SMNVEV (reference sequence).

This chain links TRBV11-1 with TRBJ2-6; 7 nucleotides align to TRBD1. Trimming removed 4 bases from V and 2 bases from J; junction bases left unmatched: 2. From germline, CDR1 is SGHAT and CDR2 FQDESV (reference sequence). This CDR3 is built from 15 residues. The CDR3 region is CASSSGQAGANVLTF. The CDR3 region has the DNA TGTGCCAGCAGCTCAGGACAGGCTGGGGCCAACGTCCTGACTTTC.

V gene TRBV19 combines with J gene TRBJ1-1; TRBD1 agrees at 10 bases. The CDR3 extends over 16 amino acids. Germline V gives CDR1 LNHDA, CDR2 SQIVND (reference sequence). V lost 3 bases to trimming and J lost 3 bases; unmatched junction nucleotides: 7. The CDR3 region is CASSMGRGQGDTEAFF. DNA of the CDR3: TGTGCCAGTAGTATGGGTAGAGGACAGGGGGACACTGAAGCTTTCTTT.

Only a few counts were recorded for this clone. The chain carries TRBV7-9 and TRBJ1-1; possible D gene TRBD1, 5 bases. Trimming pared 10 bases from V and 12 bases from J, leaving 21 bases between. Germline lookup yields CDR1 SEHNR and CDR2 FQNEAQ (reference sequence). The CDR3 consists of 12 residues. CDR3 DNA: TGTGCCATTCCTCTCTCGCCTAAGGGGACTTTCTTT. It is translated as CAIPLSPKGTFF.

The chain employs TRBV7-9 and TRBJ2-7; TRBD2 might be the D (7 bases). Trimming took 6 bases from V and 1 from J, leaving 16 bases between them. The CDR3 length is 15 residues. Germline loops: CDR1 SEHNR, CDR2 FQNEAQ (reference sequence). The CDR3 DNA is TGTGCCAGCAGAGAGAACGGGGGGCATTCCTACGAGCAGTACTTC. Amino acids: CASRENGGHSYEQYF.

In DNA, the CDR3 is TGCAGCGTTGAAGCGAGTTTAGGGGGTACTGAAGCTTTCTTT. Translated: CSVEASLGGTEAFF. The V gene is TRBV29-1, the J gene TRBJ1-1, with D possibly matching TRBD1 (6 bases). This CDR3 is built from 14 residues. Trimming removed 1 base at V and 5 bases at J, with 14 bases between. Germline CDR1 is SQVTM and CDR2 is ANQGSEA.